The clone carrying this T cell receptor (beta chain) appeared once. Its cognate antigen is unknown. This sample is part of a study of T cells in Graves' hyperthyroidism and ophthalmopathy. Study-wide results and caveats: Model predictions of ophthalmopathy came a median approximately 6 months before onset.

The germline V gene has CDR1 LNHNV and CDR2 YYDKDF (reference sequence). V lost 5 bases to trimming and J lost 3 bases, with 10 bases between them. The CDR3 sequence is 13 residues long. RNA transcripts gave rise to amplified TCR beta CDR3 regions. When the TCR CDR3 underwent first-round RT-PCR, the HTBI primer set was used. TCRdb passed the multiplex PCR reads through MiXCR, listing each CDR3 protein once. The table includes hundreds of thousands of distinct CDR3 sequences, roughly 50% detected once. Together with thyroid ultrasound, orbital computed tomography, serum thyroxine and TRAb, clinical symptoms were used for diagnoses.

This sequence joins TRBV15 and TRBJ2-5; D remains unclear. This receptor was identified in a woman younger than 30 with Graves' hyperthyroidism. Sequences were obtained from peripheral blood or thyroid tissue (not recorded which). CDR3 protein: CATSGHAEETQYF. The CDR3 DNA reads as TGTGCCACCAGCGGTCACGCTGAAGAGACCCAGTACTTC.